This T cell receptor beta chain was identified in a study of cytomegalovirus exposure and HLA in healthy donors. Study background: In an early release, HLA-typed donors contributed some 80 million unique TCR sequences.

A note on this clone: The antigen is undetermined.

PCR employed 60 Vbeta and 13 Jbeta primers. The assay was immunoSEQ multiplex PCR, and TCRdb's table has in-frame clones only and misses some. The table records roughly 130,000 clones, 65% to 90% of them present only once. Study conclusions and caveats: The study listed 150 to 200 cytomegalovirus-associated TCR beta chains. Being indistinguishable, some V segments were excluded, TRBV6-2 and TRBV6-3 among them. Upon later analysis, HLA-associated TCR beta chains proved more clonally expanded than other, equally common chains.

Trimming at V came to 0 bases and at J to 8 bases, leaving 0 bases not matched to a gene. The germline gives CDR1 SGHNT, CDR2 YYREEE (reference sequence). The CDR3 has 13 residues. Sequencing was performed on PBMCs. The J gene is TRBJ2-1, the V gene TRBV5-4; 9 bases line up with TRBD2. This TCR derives from a woman in her late teens or twenties in good health and CMV-seropositive. CDR3 DNA: TGTGCCAGCAGCTTGGAGCGGGGGGATGAGCAGTTCTTC. Its translation: CASSLERGDEQFF.